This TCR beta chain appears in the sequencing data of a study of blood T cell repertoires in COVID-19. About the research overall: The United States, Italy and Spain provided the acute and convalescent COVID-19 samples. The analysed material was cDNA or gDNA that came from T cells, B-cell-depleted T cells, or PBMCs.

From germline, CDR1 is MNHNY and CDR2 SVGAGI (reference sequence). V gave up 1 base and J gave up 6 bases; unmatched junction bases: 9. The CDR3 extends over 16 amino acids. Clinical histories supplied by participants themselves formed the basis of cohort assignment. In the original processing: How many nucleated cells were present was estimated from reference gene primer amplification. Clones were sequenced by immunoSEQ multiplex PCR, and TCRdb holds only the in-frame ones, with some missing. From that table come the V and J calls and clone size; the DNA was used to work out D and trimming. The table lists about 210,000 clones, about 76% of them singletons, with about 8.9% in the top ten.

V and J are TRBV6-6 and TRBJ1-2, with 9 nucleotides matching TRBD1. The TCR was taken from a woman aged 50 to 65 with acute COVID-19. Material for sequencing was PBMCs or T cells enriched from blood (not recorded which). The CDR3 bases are TGTGCCAGCAGTTACTTAATGGGACAGGGCCGGGATGGCTACACCTTC. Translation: CASSYLMGQGRDGYTF.